One sample yielded the 17 T cell receptor beta chains listed below, sequenced in a study of cytomegalovirus exposure and HLA in healthy donors. PCR amplification relied on 60 Vbeta primers (plus 13 Jbeta primers). TCRdb's table, derived via immunoSEQ multiplex PCR, lists solely in-frame clones and lacks some. The sample yields about 190,000 clones, about 80% seen once. Sequencing was carried out using PBMCs. The receptors stem from a woman aged 40-49 years in good health and CMV-seronegative.

This clone was detected only a few times. V gene TRBV30 combines with J gene TRBJ2-3; possible D gene TRBD1, 5 bases. V was cut by 7 bases and J by 2 bases, with 13 bases left in between. The CDR3 is 13 residues long. Germline loops: CDR1 GTSNPN, CDR2 SVGIG (reference sequence). CDR3 sequence: CALDSVTTDTQYF. CDR3 nucleotide sequence: TGTGCCTTAGACAGCGTGACCACAGATACGCAGTATTTT.

The rearrangement uses TRBV7-2 and TRBJ1-4, with 8 bases that match TRBD1. Germline lookup yields CDR1 SGHTA and CDR2 FQGNSA. The junction had 7 bases not matched to a gene; V was cut back by 5 bases and J by 2 bases. The CDR3 length is 16 residues. The CDR3 here is CASSPDRVDTNEKLFF. The DNA of the CDR3 is TGTGCCAGCAGCCCGGACAGGGTGGACACTAATGAAAAACTGTTTTTT.

The sample holds one count of this clone. This chain links TRBV15 with TRBJ2-1, with 12 bases matching TRBD2. CDR1 is LNHNV and CDR2 is YYDKDF in the germline V gene (reference sequence). There are 16 residues in the CDR3. J gave up 9 bases and V 0 bases, and 6 bases lay outside the gene matches. Here the CDR3 reads CATSRDKVLAGGEQFF. CDR3 nucleotides: TGTGCCACCAGCAGAGACAAAGTACTAGCGGGAGGTGAGCAGTTCTTC.

The CDR3 region has the DNA TGTGCCAGCAGCCCTTTGGGACAGGGAGTCACTGAAGCTTTCTTT. It is translated as CASSPLGQGVTEAFF. The chain combines TRBV13 with TRBJ1-1; 9 nucleotides match TRBD1. The germline V gene has CDR1 PRHDT and CDR2 FYEKMQ (reference sequence). The CDR3 consists of 15 residues. The J segment lost 4 bases and the V segment lost 5 bases, leaving 8 bases of the junction unmatched.

V and J are TRBV5-3 and TRBJ2-7; 12 nucleotides align to TRBD2. TRBV5-3 is identified as an open reading frame with a role that is uncertain. CDR3 length equals 17 residues. V lost 3 bases and J lost 7; bases outside the gene matches: 14. For the CDR3, the DNA is TGTGCCAGAAGCTACCGACTAGCGGGAGCCTTAATGGGAGAGCAGTACGTC. It is translated as CARSYRLAGALMGEQYV.

The chain joins TRBV7-8 to TRBJ2-1; a weak D match, TRBD1 (5 bases). Trimming stripped 6 bases from V and 10 bases from J, with 13 bases between. The CDR3 sequence is 12 residues long. Germline V gene sequence: CDR1 SGHVS, CDR2 FQNEAQ. The CDR3 here is CASSQGRKEQFF. CDR3 nucleotide sequence: TGTGCCAGCAGTCAGGGCCGGAAGGAGCAGTTCTTC.

This rearrangement joins TRBV19 to TRBJ1-3; D gene uncertain. Trimming took off 5 bases at V and 0 bases at J, with 8 bases between the two ends. Germline V gives CDR1 LNHDA, CDR2 SQIVND (reference sequence). The CDR3 is made up of 14 amino acids. The DNA for the CDR3 is TGTGCCAGTAGTCCACAGAGCTCTGGAAACACCATATATTTT. Translation gives CASSPQSSGNTIYF.

The rearrangement uses TRBV27 and TRBJ1-2; TRBD1 might be the D (5 bases). V shed 3 bases and J shed 9 bases, with 14 bases lying between them. The length of the CDR3 is 13 residues. The germline V gene has CDR1 MNHEY and CDR2 SMNVEV (reference sequence). The CDR3 loop reads CASSLDMLNRYTF. CDR3 nucleotide sequence: TGTGCCAGCAGTTTGGACATGCTCAACCGCTACACCTTC.

The rearrangement joins TRBV4-3 to TRBJ2-7; TRBD1 matches 10 bases. Germline V CDR1 and CDR2: LGHNA, YSLEER. After removal of 5 bases from V and 4 bases from J, the junction contained 5 bases not matched to a gene. The CDR3 extends over 14 amino acids. CDR3 DNA sequence: TGCGCCAGCAGCTCGCGACAGGGGGCTTACGAGCAGTACTTC. Its translation: CASSSRQGAYEQYF.

The CDR3 nucleotides read TGTGCCAGCAGTTGGGACAGGGGTGACACCGGGGAGCTGTTTTTT. As protein: CASSWDRGDTGELFF. The chain recombines TRBV6-6 with TRBJ2-2, with TRBD1 matching 10 bases. CDR1 and CDR2 (germline): MNHNY, SVGAGI (reference sequence). V dropped 4 bases and J dropped 3; count of bases not matched to a gene: 2. There are 15 residues in the CDR3.

The genes are TRBV11-2 and TRBJ2-5; D remains ambiguous. The germline V gene encodes CDR1 SGHAT and CDR2 FQNNGV. This CDR3 has 14 amino acids. V was shortened by 0 bases and J by 2 bases, with 7 bases between the two germline ends. The CDR3 DNA reads as TGTGCCAGCAGCTTAGATCCCAGACAAGAGACCCAGTACTTC. It codes for CASSLDPRQETQYF.

V and J are TRBV11-3 and TRBJ2-3; D ambiguous. The CDR3 totals 15 residues. V lost 5 bases to trimming and J lost 2 bases, with 14 bases between them. CDR1 and CDR2 (germline): SGHNT, YENEEA. The CDR3 protein is CASSRPDKHTDTQYF. For the CDR3, the DNA is TGTGCCAGCAGCAGACCCGACAAACACACAGATACGCAGTATTTT.

The chain couples TRBV7-3 to TRBJ2-1, with 12 bases identical to TRBD2. With 0 bases clipped from V and 7 bases from J, the junction kept 1 base outside the gene matches. There are 15 residues in the CDR3. Germline CDR1 reads SGHTA; CDR2 reads FQGTGA. CDR3 DNA: TGTGCCAGCAGCTTAACCGGACTAGCGGGGAATGAGCAGTTCTTC. Translated: CASSLTGLAGNEQFF.

The chain has TRBV19 and TRBJ1-1, with 11 nucleotides matching TRBD1. The CDR3 runs to 15 residues. Germline V lookup: CDR1 LNHDA, CDR2 SQIVND (reference sequence). The trim removed 1 base at V and 5 bases at J, leaving 3 bases unmatched. The CDR3 region has the DNA TGTGCCAGTAGTATAGGGACAGGGGGCATAACTGAAGCTTTCTTT. It translates to CASSIGTGGITEAFF. Complete variable domain (other parts from reference TRBV19 and TRBJ1-1): DGGITQSPKYLFRKEGQNVTLSCEQNLNHDAMYWYRQDPGQGLRLIYYSQIVNDFQKGDIAEGYSVSREKKESFPLTVTSAQKNPTAFYLCASSIGTGGITEAFFGQGTRLTVV.

This clone was observed a single time. The chain recombines TRBV18 with TRBJ1-3; D remains unclear. V was cut by 0 bases and J by 4 bases, with 13 bases left in between. Germline CDR1 and CDR2: KGHSH and LQKENI. This CDR3 is built from 16 residues. CDR3: CASSPPGRINGNTIYF. The CDR3 nucleotides read TGTGCCAGCTCACCACCGGGCAGGATAAACGGAAACACCATATATTTT.

The chain joins TRBV19 to TRBJ1-5, with a tentative D call TRBD1 (6 bases). The germline V gene has CDR1 LNHDA and CDR2 SQIVND (reference sequence). V lost 6 bases, J lost 4 bases, and 19 bases lay in between. The CDR3 consists of 16 residues. CDR3 sequence reads: CASRLLGQHPNQPQHF. The CDR3 bases are TGTGCCAGTAGACTCTTAGGACAGCACCCTAATCAGCCCCAGCATTTT.

This chain uses TRBV18 with TRBJ1-2; D unresolved. The CDR3 runs 13 residues. The V end was cut by 2 bases, the J end by 3 bases, with 7 bases between. Germline V gives CDR1 KGHSH, CDR2 LQKENI. CDR3 residues: CASSPNSHYGYTF. The CDR3 DNA follows: TGTGCCAGCTCACCAAACAGCCACTATGGCTACACCTTC.